This paragraph reports one TCR beta chain. What it binds is not known. The data derive from a study of T cells expressing NK-cell markers. Study details: Eight donors were sequenced, seven testing HCMV-seropositive and one testing seronegative.

The CDR3 is 17 amino acids. The germline CDR1 and CDR2 sequences are PRHDT and FYEKMQ (reference sequence). Study-wide points: Dominant NKG2C+ clonotypes made up roughly 1.0-8% of CD8+ T cells in roughly 6 donors.

cDNA encoding TCR beta was synthesized via 5'RACE template switching incorporating UMIs. No DNA is given; TCRdb re-called the 5' RACE reads and lists each CDR3 protein once. The ten most abundant clones cover about 10% of a sample with some 390,000 distinct CDR3 sequences. The sequencing sample was made of blood T cells: a sorted CD56 or NKG2C T cell subset, CD4+ or CD8+ T cells, or bulk PBMC T cells (not recorded which). The chain carries TRBV13 and TRBJ2-3; TCRdb's D call, TRBD2, is unchecked because there is no DNA. This clonotype was sampled from a woman aged 50 to 60 in good health. The CDR3 region is CASSLKAVAGLRSTQYF.